The rows below give T cell receptor beta chains drawn from one sample of a study of beta chain features in type 1 diabetes. Sequenced by immunoSEQ multiplex PCR; TCRdb stores in-frame clones only, minus some. The sample yields hundreds of thousands of clones, 68% seen once. Material: naive CD4+ T cells from blood. The receptors originated from a man younger than 40 in good health. Both conserved end residues are part of each CDR3. D genes are given only for firm matches. Some rows have no size entry. The others give once, few or many, or a class for an expanded clone.

D gene | J gene | clone size | V gene | CDR3 protein | CDR3 DNA
. | TRBJ2-3 | . | TRBV4-1 | CASSLGPSEDTQYF | TGCGCCAGCAGCCTGGGACCAAGCGAGGATACGCAGTATTTT
. | TRBJ2-5 | few | TRBV5-6 | CASSFGSQETQYF | TGTGCCAGCAGCTTTGGGTCACAAGAGACCCAGTACTTC
. | TRBJ2-5 | . | TRBV7-2 | CASSPITRQTQYF | TGTGCCAGCAGCCCGATTACACGGCAGACCCAGTACTTC
. | TRBJ1-1 | . | TRBV6-5 | CASRRIITGYTEAFF | TGTGCCAGCAGAAGAATAATTACAGGGTACACTGAAGCTTTCTTT
. | TRBJ2-7 | few | TRBV30 | CAISGTFNEQYF | TGTGCCATTTCCGGGACTTTTAACGAGCAGTACTTC
TRBD1 | TRBJ1-1 | . | TRBV29-1 | CSVEKGARSEAFF | TGCAGCGTTGAAAAGGGGGCGAGGTCTGAAGCTTTCTTT
. | TRBJ2-5 | . | TRBV30 | CAWRGQPGQTQYF | TGTGCCTGGAGAGGGCAGCCCGGACAGACCCAGTACTTC
. | TRBJ1-2 | few | TRBV12-5 | CASGLRVNYGYTF | TGTGCTAGTGGTCTCAGGGTCAACTATGGCTACACCTTC
. | TRBJ1-1 | . | TRBV7-2 | CASSFRMGSTEAFF | TGTGCCAGCAGCTTTAGGATGGGAAGCACTGAAGCTTTCTTT
. | TRBJ2-5 | few | TRBV9 | CASSASLARQETQYF | TGTGCCAGCAGCGCCAGCCTAGCGCGTCAAGAGACCCAGTACTTC